This T cell receptor beta chain was recorded in a study of shared clonotypes between healthy human individuals. Assay used: immunoSEQ multiplex PCR; TCRdb lists only in-frame clones, some missing. The sample shows some 1.5 million clones, nearly 99% of them seen only once. Germline V gene lookup returns CDR1 SGHVS and CDR2 FQNEAQ. The V end was cut by 1 base, the J end by 7 bases, with 17 bases between. The CDR3 is 16 residues long. The material sequenced was naive CD4+ T cells sorted from blood. The sample's subset: CD45RA+ positively selected. The V gene is TRBV7-8, the J gene TRBJ1-5; D may be TRBD1 (5 bases). This sequence originates from a man aged 25-40 years in good health. CDR3 region: CASSLDRLSGRQPQHF. DNA of the CDR3: TGTGCCAGCAGCTTAGATCGTCTGTCAGGGCGCCAGCCCCAGCATTTT.